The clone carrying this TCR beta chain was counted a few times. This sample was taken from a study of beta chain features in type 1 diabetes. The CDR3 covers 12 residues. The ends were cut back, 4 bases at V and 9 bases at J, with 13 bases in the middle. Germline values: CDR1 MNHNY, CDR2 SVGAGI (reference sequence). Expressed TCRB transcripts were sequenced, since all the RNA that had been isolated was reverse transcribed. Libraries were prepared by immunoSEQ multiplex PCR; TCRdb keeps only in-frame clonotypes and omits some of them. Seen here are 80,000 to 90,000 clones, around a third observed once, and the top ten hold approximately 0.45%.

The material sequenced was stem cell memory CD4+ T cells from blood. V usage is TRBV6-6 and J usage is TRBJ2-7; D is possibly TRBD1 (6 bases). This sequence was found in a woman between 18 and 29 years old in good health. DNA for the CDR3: TGTGCCAGCAGTTCCCAGGGGATAGGGCAGTACTTC. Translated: CASSSQGIGQYF.